These 13 T cell receptor beta chains came from one sample sequenced in a study of T cells in Graves' hyperthyroidism and ophthalmopathy. TCR beta CDR3 sequences were amplified from RNA transcripts. A set of HTBI primers served as the primers for a first-round RT-PCR of the TCR CDR3. MiXCR was run by TCRdb on the multiplex PCR reads, yielding one entry per CDR3 protein. The sample consists of some 420,000 distinct CDR3 sequences, roughly an eighth of them appearing once. The sample consisted of blood. These receptors were collected from a woman aged 18-29 years with Graves' hyperthyroidism.

This clonotype was seen a handful of times. V and J are TRBV27 and TRBJ1-3, with 8 bases fitting TRBD1. With 6 bases clipped from V and 6 bases from J, the junction kept 10 bases outside the gene matches. The CDR3 loop spans 15 amino acids. Per the germline V gene, CDR1 is MNHEY and CDR2 is SMNVEV (reference sequence). The CDR3 region is CASRRPRTGLNTIYF. The CDR3 DNA sequence: TGTGCCAGCAGAAGACCCCGGACAGGGTTAAACACCATATATTTT.

J is TRBJ2-5 and V is TRBV29-1; D gene unclear. This CDR3 comprises 14 residues. Germline CDR1 reads SQVTM; CDR2 reads ANQGSEA. The V gene lost 1 base and the J gene lost 5 bases, with 14 bases spanning the gap. The CDR3 sequence is CSVEGFGPLETQYF. The CDR3 DNA follows: TGCAGCGTTGAAGGGTTTGGACCCCTCGAGACCCAGTACTTC.

The genes are TRBV9 and TRBJ2-4, with 8 positions matching TRBD1. The length of the CDR3 is 15 residues. The V and J ends lost 3 bases and 5 bases, in that order; junction bases with no gene match: 7. Germline V lookup: CDR1 SGDLS, CDR2 YYNGEE. CDR3 sequence: CASSASGTGQNIQYF. CDR3 in DNA: TGTGCCAGCAGCGCTTCCGGGACAGGCCAAAACATTCAGTACTTC.

This clonotype was seen only a few times. The chain recombines TRBV10-2 with TRBJ2-7, with D unresolved. This CDR3 spans 13 amino acids. V was trimmed by 7 bases and J by 7 bases, leaving 17 bases between them. The germline CDR1 and CDR2 sequences are WSHSY and SAAADI. CDR3 sequence (DNA): TGCGCCAGCAAGAGTGCGCATATCTGGGAGCAGTACTTC. This codes for CASKSAHIWEQYF.

There are a few counts of this clonotype. The V and J genes are TRBV11-3 and TRBJ1-1; no clear D gene. CDR1 is SGHNT, CDR2 YENEEA, per germline. The V and J ends lost 5 bases and 5 bases respectively, with 12 bases between them. The CDR3 totals 13 residues. CDR3 sequence reads: CASSVGGFTEAFF. DNA for the CDR3: TGTGCCAGCAGCGTAGGCGGGTTTACTGAAGCTTTCTTT. Combining the CDR3 with reference TRBV11-3 and TRBJ1-1 gives the whole variable domain EAGVVQSPRYKIIEKKQPVAFWCNPISGHNTLYWYLQNLGQGPELLIRYENEEAVDDSQLPKDRFSAERLKGVDSTLKIQPAELGDSAVYLCASSVGGFTEAFFGQGTRLTVV.

This clonotype appeared many times. This sequence joins TRBV28 and TRBJ1-5; 7 bases match TRBD1. The CDR3 spans 16 residues. Germline V gene lookup returns CDR1 MDHEN and CDR2 SYDVKM. V lost 6 bases, J lost 1 base, and 9 bases stayed unmatched. The CDR3 DNA follows: TGTGCCAGCAGGGGACTCGGACAGGAGAGCAATCAGCCCCAGCATTTT. Protein sequence: CASRGLGQESNQPQHF.

The chain employs TRBV10-3 and TRBJ1-6, with D hard to call. Germline values: CDR1 ENHRY, CDR2 SYGVKD. The CDR3 loop spans 12 amino acids. The V and J ends lost 0 bases and 13 bases respectively, with 7 bases between them. The CDR3 DNA follows: TGTGCCATCAGTGAGTCCTCCGGGCCCCTCCACTTT. Its translation: CAISESSGPLHF.

This clonotype was counted between two and nine times. This chain uses TRBV2 with TRBJ1-1; D is undetermined. Germline assignment: CDR1 SNHLY and CDR2 FYNNEI. The V end was cut by 5 bases, the J end by 1 base, with 11 bases between. This CDR3 comprises 14 residues. The CDR3 sequence: CASSRVGPNTEAFF. The DNA of the CDR3 is TGTGCCAGCAGTCGCGTCGGGCCGAACACTGAAGCTTTCTTT.

This clonotype has only a few counts. The chain uses TRBV19 and TRBJ1-2; D is unresolved. Deletions cut 10 bases from V and 8 bases from J, with 14 bases between. Germline-derived CDR1 and CDR2 are LNHDA and SQIVND (reference sequence). The CDR3 is 11 residues long. In nucleotides, the CDR3 is TGTGCCACGAGACGGATGGGGGGCTACACCTTC. This sequence encodes CATRRMGGYTF.

In this sample, this clonotype turned up many times. This chain joins TRBV11-1 and TRBJ2-1; 8 bases map to TRBD2. Germline V gene data show CDR1 as SGHAT and CDR2 as FQDESV (reference sequence). This CDR3 is 13 amino acids long. The V gene end was trimmed by 5 bases and the J gene end by 10 bases; junction bases not matched to a gene: 7. The CDR3: CASSPGLEREQFF. The CDR3 DNA is TGTGCCAGCAGCCCGGGACTAGAGAGAGAGCAGTTCTTC.

Many counts were recorded for this clonotype. This chain uses TRBV29-1 with TRBJ2-7, with 7 nucleotides matching TRBD1. J was trimmed by 3 bases and V by 7 bases; bases with no gene match: 9. Per the germline V gene, CDR1 is SQVTM and CDR2 is ANQGSEA. The length of the CDR3 is 13 residues. This CDR3 reads CSARDRPYYEQYF. CDR3 coding DNA: TGCAGCGCCAGGGACAGACCCTACTACGAGCAGTACTTC.

In this sample, this clonotype turned up a few times. The genes are TRBV19 and TRBJ2-4, with D possibly being TRBD2 (6 bases). The CDR3 is made up of 15 amino acids. V lost 6 bases and J lost 1, with 13 bases in between. Germline CDR1 reads LNHDA; CDR2 reads SQIVND (reference sequence). CDR3 bases: TGTGCCAGTAGGCCCTCGGGAGTGGCCAAAAACATTCAGTACTTC. Protein product: CASRPSGVAKNIQYF.

This chain links TRBV5-4 with TRBJ2-5; 8 bases match TRBD2. Germline lookup yields CDR1 SGHNT and CDR2 YYREEE (reference sequence). With V trimmed by 0 bases and J by 4 bases, 5 bases remained unmatched. The CDR3 sequence is 15 residues long. CDR3: CASSLGAGVRETQYF. CDR3 in DNA: TGTGCCAGCAGCTTGGGAGCGGGAGTGAGAGAGACCCAGTACTTC.